The entry below gives a single TCR beta chain sequence along with its context. Antigen: not known. These data originate in a study of beta chain features in type 1 diabetes. Findings and caveats of the study: TCRB CDR3 length was moderately but significantly reduced in all four CD4+ subsets of Type 1 diabetes patients.

Expressed TCRB transcripts were sequenced because the isolated RNA had all been reverse transcribed beforehand. Libraries were prepared by immunoSEQ multiplex PCR; TCRdb keeps only in-frame clonotypes and omits some of them. The sample has under 300,000 clones, roughly 17% seen once. Trimming removed 6 bases from V and 1 base from J, with 6 bases in between. CDR3 length: 12 amino acids. Per germline, CDR1 SNHLY and CDR2 FYNNEI. This chain connects TRBV2 to TRBJ2-5, with D uncertain. The receptor was derived from a young man with type 1 diabetes. Sequenced: naive CD4+ T cells from blood. The CDR3 DNA follows: TGTGCCAGCAGGATGTTCCAAGAGACCCAGTACTTC. This gives the protein CASRMFQETQYF.